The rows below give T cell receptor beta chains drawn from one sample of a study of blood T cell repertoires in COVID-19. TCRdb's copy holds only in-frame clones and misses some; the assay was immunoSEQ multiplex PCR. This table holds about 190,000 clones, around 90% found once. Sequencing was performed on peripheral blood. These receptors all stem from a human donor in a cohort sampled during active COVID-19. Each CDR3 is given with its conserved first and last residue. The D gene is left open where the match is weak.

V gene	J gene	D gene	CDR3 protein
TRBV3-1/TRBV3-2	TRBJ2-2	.	CASSQRGANTGELFF
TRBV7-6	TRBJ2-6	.	CASSSRGSGANVLTF
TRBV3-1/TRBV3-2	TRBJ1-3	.	CASSHREGNTIYF
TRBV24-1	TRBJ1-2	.	CATSDTGIYGYTF
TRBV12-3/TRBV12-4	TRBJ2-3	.	CASNSFGADTQYF
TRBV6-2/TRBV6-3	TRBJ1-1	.	CASSYGRGAEAFF
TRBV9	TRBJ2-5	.	CASSVGSGVQETQYF
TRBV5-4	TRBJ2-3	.	CASSSGSSRGTDTQYF
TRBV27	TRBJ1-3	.	CASSESPPRNTIYF
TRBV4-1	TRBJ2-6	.	CASSQDSTVGANVLTF
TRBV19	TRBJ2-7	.	CASSILTGDKGVYEQYF
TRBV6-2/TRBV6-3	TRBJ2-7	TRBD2	CASSNQRGDLYEQYF
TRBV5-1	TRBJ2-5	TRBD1	CASSSHSRQGWETQYF
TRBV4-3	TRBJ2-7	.	CASSQEASYEQYF
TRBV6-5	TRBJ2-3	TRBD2	CASQTSGGADTQYF
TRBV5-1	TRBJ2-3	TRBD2	CASSPSGGTDTQYF
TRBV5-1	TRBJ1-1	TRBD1	CASSLRNRGPEDEAFF
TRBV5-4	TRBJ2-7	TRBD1	CASSPGTALRSEQYF
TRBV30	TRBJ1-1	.	CAWSDRTEAFF
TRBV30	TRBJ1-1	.	CAWSLGQPPEAFF
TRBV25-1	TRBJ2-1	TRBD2	CASSEPGTSGSPNEQFF
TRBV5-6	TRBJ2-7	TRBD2	CASSLGTSGRARDEQYF
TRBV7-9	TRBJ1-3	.	CASSVRGGGNTIYF
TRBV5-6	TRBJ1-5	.	CASSFFDSPSKPQHF
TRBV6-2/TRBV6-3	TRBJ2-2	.	CASSSYAAGITGELFF
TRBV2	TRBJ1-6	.	CASTGRGASPLHF
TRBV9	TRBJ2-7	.	CASSVATGVTYEQYF
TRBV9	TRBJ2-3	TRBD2	CASSVASGVTDTQYF
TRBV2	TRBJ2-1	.	CASHPDYSSYNEQFF
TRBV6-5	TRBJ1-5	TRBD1	CASRGTTGVGQPQHF
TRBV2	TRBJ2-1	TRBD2	CASSGLAGNEQFF
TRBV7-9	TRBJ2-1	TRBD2	CASSLTSGEQFF
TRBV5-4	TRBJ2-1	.	CASSLAARAASYNEQFF
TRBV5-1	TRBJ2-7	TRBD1	CASSLVLTGSGHEQYF
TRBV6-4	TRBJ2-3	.	CASSGGTGTDTQYF
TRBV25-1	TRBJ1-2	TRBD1	CASSATGGAWGYTF
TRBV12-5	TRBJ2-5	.	CASGLVPKNGRGEETQYF
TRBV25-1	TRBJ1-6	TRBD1	CASTQGTVNNSPLHF